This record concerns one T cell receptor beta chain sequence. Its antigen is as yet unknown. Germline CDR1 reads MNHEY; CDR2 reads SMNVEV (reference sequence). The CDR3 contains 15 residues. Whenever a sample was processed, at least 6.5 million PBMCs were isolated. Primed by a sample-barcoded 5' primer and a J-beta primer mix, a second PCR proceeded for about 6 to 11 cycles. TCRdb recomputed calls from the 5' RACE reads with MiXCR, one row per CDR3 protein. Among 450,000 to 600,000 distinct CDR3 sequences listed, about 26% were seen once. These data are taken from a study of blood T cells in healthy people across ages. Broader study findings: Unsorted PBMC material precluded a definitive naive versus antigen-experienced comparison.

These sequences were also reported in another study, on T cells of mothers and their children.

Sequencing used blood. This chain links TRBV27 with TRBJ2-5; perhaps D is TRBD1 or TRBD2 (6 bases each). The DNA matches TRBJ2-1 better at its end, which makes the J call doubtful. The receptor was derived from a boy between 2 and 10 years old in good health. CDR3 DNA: TGTGCCAGCAGGTCCGACGGGGGCGGCTACAATGAGCAGTTCTTC. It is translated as CASRSDGGGYNEQFF.